These 27 T cell receptor beta chains were all obtained from the same sample, sequenced in a study of blood T cell repertoires in COVID-19. TCRdb keeps only in-frame clones here, not all; method: immunoSEQ multiplex PCR. The table lists approximately 190,000 clones, about 88% of them singletons. Sequenced sample: peripheral blood. The receptors were gathered from a woman aged 35 to 49 who had recovered from COVID-19.

This chain links TRBV11-3 with TRBJ2-5, with 8 positions matching TRBD2. The V gene's germline CDR1 is SGHNT and CDR2 YENEEA. This CDR3 has 15 amino acids. V was clipped by 5 bases and J by 5 bases; unmatched bases: 10. CDR3 sequence: CASSPRAGGEETQYF. CDR3 DNA sequence: TGTGCCAGCAGCCCCCGGGCGGGGGGCGAGGAGACCCAGTACTTC.

This chain connects TRBV12-3 or TRBV12-4 to TRBJ2-5; a possible D gene is TRBD2 (5 bases). This CDR3 is built from 13 residues. Trimming shortened V by 4 bases and J by 5 bases, and 11 bases separated the two germline ends. For the CDR3, the DNA is TGTGCCAGCAGTTACGGGGTAGGGGAGACCCAGTACTTC. It is translated as CASSYGVGETQYF.

The V and J genes are TRBV10-3 and TRBJ1-4; TRBD1 matches 9 bases. The V and J ends lost 2 bases and 8 bases, in that order; junction bases with no gene match: 3. CDR1 ENHRY and CDR2 SYGVKD come from the germline V gene. The CDR3 runs to 14 residues. The CDR3 region has the DNA TGTGCCATCAGTGAGGAGGACAGGGGAGAAAAACTGTTTTTT. Amino acid sequence: CAISEEDRGEKLFF.

The chain has TRBV27 and TRBJ2-7, with 11 bases fitting TRBD2. Germline lookup yields CDR1 MNHEY and CDR2 SMNVEV (reference sequence). The CDR3 sequence is 16 residues long. The trim removed 5 bases at V and 3 bases at J, leaving 9 bases unmatched. CDR3: CASSTSGSIRGYEQYF. For the CDR3, the DNA is TGTGCCAGCAGTACTAGCGGGAGTATTCGGGGCTACGAGCAGTACTTC.

V and J are TRBV25-1 and TRBJ1-5; D not resolved. Germline-derived CDR1 and CDR2 are MGHDK and SYGVNS. The CDR3 covers 16 residues. The ends were cut back, 1 base at V and 0 bases at J, with 10 bases in the middle. The CDR3 coding sequence is TGTGCCAGCAGTGAATCCGGCAGGTCTAGCAATCAGCCCCAGCATTTT. Protein: CASSESGRSSNQPQHF.

The chain couples TRBV3-1 (or the pseudogene TRBV3-2) to TRBJ1-3, with 8 positions matching TRBD1. Per germline, CDR1 LGHDT and CDR2 YNNKEL (reference sequence). CDR3 length: 16 amino acids. V trimming: 3 bases; J trimming: 0 bases; junction bases outside the gene matches: 4. CDR3 residues: CASSHPGTGSGNTIYF. CDR3 DNA: TGTGCCAGCAGCCACCCCGGGACAGGCTCTGGAAACACCATATATTTT.

This chain connects TRBV29-1 to TRBJ2-5, with D hard to call. The CDR3 length is 12 residues. Trimming removed 6 bases at V and 5 bases at J, with 13 bases between. Germline CDR1 reads SQVTM; CDR2 reads ANQGSEA. CDR3 loop: CSVPYPGETQYF. CDR3 nucleotide sequence: TGCAGCGTCCCTTACCCCGGGGAGACCCAGTACTTC.

V gene TRBV4-2 combines with J gene TRBJ2-2, with 11 bases that match TRBD2. Trimming at V came to 4 bases and at J to 5 bases, leaving 3 bases not matched to a gene. The CDR3 runs to 15 residues. Germline V gives CDR1 LGHNA, CDR2 YNFKEQ. CDR3 DNA: TGTGCCAGCAGCCCTTGGACTAGCGGGACCGGGGAGCTGTTTTTT. Translation gives CASSPWTSGTGELFF.

This clone was recorded once. This sequence joins TRBV7-9 and TRBJ1-6, with a possible D match to TRBD1 (6 bases). Germline CDR1 is SEHNR and CDR2 is FQNEAQ (reference sequence). The ends were cut back, 10 bases at V and 8 bases at J, with 12 bases in the middle. This CDR3 comprises 12 residues. DNA for the CDR3: TGTGCCATTGGGGGCCGGGATTCACCCCTCCACTTT. It encodes CAIGGRDSPLHF.

This chain links TRBV3-1 (or the pseudogene TRBV3-2) with TRBJ1-1, with D unclear. Per germline, CDR1 LGHDT and CDR2 YNNKEL (reference sequence). CDR3 length: 13 amino acids. V was clipped by 1 base and J by 6 bases, with 9 bases between them. In DNA form, the CDR3 reads TGTGCCAGCAGCCAAGGAGGGAGGGCTGAAGCTTTCTTT. It translates to CASSQGGRAEAFF.

The chain employs TRBV29-1 and TRBJ1-2, with D possibly being TRBD1 (5 bases). This CDR3 has 11 residues. Looked up from germline, CDR1 is SQVTM and CDR2 is ANQGSEA. V shed 6 bases and J shed 11 bases, with 16 bases lying between them. This CDR3 reads CSVSSGPRYTF. The CDR3 bases are TGCAGCGTCTCCTCAGGGCCCAGATACACCTTC. Full variable domain (remainder filled in from reference TRBV29-1 and TRBJ1-2): SAVISQKPSRDICQRGTSLTIQCQVDSQVTMMFWYRQQPGQSLTLIATANQGSEATYESGFVIDKFPISRPNLTFSTLTVSNMSPEDSSIYLCSVSSGPRYTFGSGTRLTVV.

The V call is TRBV15, the J call TRBJ1-1; unclear D gene. Germline CDR1 is LNHNV and CDR2 is YYDKDF (reference sequence). The CDR3 totals 13 residues. The ends were cut back, 0 bases at V and 10 bases at J, with 12 bases in the middle. CDR3 DNA: TGTGCCACCAGCAGAGATAATAGGGAGGTAGCTTTCTTT. Its protein is CATSRDNREVAFF.

The gene calls are TRBV6-1 and TRBJ1-2, with 9 bases fitting TRBD1. This CDR3 region has 18 residues. CDR1 and CDR2 (germline): MNHNS, SASEGT. J gave up 4 bases and V 4 bases, and 16 bases lay outside the gene matches. The CDR3 bases are TGTGCCAGCAGTGCGGGACAGGGCTCGCACATCTTTGCCTATGGCTACACCTTC. Amino acids: CASSAGQGSHIFAYGYTF.

The J gene is TRBJ1-3, the V gene TRBV25-1, with D tentatively TRBD1 (6 bases). Trimming shortened V by 5 bases and J by 0 bases, and 11 bases separated the two germline ends. Germline V gene data show CDR1 as MGHDK and CDR2 as SYGVNS. This CDR3 has 15 amino acids. CDR3 nucleotides: TGTGCCAGCAGTCCCTTCAGGGGCTCTGGAAACACCATATATTTT. It specifies CASSPFRGSGNTIYF.

With regard to this clone: This sample includes further DNA sequences coding for the same CDR3. This rearrangement joins TRBV12-3 or TRBV12-4 to TRBJ1-1; D is undetermined. The V and J ends lost 6 bases and 1 base respectively, with 9 bases between them. The CDR3 extends over 13 amino acids. The CDR3, as DNA: TGTGCCAGCAGCCTGAGCGGGAACACTGAAGCTTTCTTT. This sequence encodes CASSLSGNTEAFF.

The chain links TRBV10-3 to TRBJ2-3; TRBD2 agrees at 10 bases. CDR3 size: 16 residues. The V gene end was trimmed by 2 bases and the J gene end by 0 bases; junction bases not matched to a gene: 2. From germline, CDR1 is ENHRY and CDR2 SYGVKD. CDR3 coding DNA: TGTGCCATCAGTGAGCCGACTAGCGGGAGCACAGATACGCAGTATTTT. This translates into CAISEPTSGSTDTQYF.

This clone was found a few times. The J gene is TRBJ2-2, the V gene TRBV7-2; TRBD1 agrees at 8 bases. Germline CDR1 reads SGHTA; CDR2 reads FQGNSA. With V trimmed by 5 bases and J by 6 bases, 5 bases remained unmatched. This CDR3 is 14 amino acids long. The CDR3 nucleotides read TGTGCCAGCAGCCCTTTGGACAGGGCCGGGGAGCTGTTTTTT. It codes for CASSPLDRAGELFF.

V usage is TRBV6-5 and J usage is TRBJ2-3; D might be TRBD1 (6 bases). The CDR3 covers 15 residues. With 6 bases removed from V and 1 base from J, the gap between germline ends came to 14 bases. Germline assignment: CDR1 MNHEY and CDR2 SVGAGI. The CDR3 nucleotides are TGTGCCAGCAGGATACAGGGAATGGGCACAGATACGCAGTATTTT. Translating gives CASRIQGMGTDTQYF.

V gene TRBV4-2 combines with J gene TRBJ1-5; D ambiguous. Germline CDR1 LGHNA, CDR2 YNFKEQ. The CDR3 has 15 residues. Trimming left V 0 bases short and J 9 bases short, with 15 bases between. The CDR3 sequence: CASSQEVLNSGPQHF. CDR3 DNA: TGTGCCAGCAGCCAAGAGGTCCTTAATAGTGGGCCCCAGCATTTT.

The V gene is TRBV3-1 (or the pseudogene TRBV3-2), the J gene TRBJ1-3, with a weak D call TRBD1 (5 bases). Looked up from germline, CDR1 is LGHDT and CDR2 is YNNKEL (reference sequence). The V and J ends lost 2 bases and 0 bases respectively, with 14 bases between them. The CDR3 has 17 amino acids. CDR3 sequence (DNA): TGTGCCAGCAGCCAAAGGGGCAGTCGGAGCTCTGGAAACACCATATATTTT. Translation: CASSQRGSRSSGNTIYF.

The table lists this clone with a count of one. The CDR3 reads CASSSTSNYGYTF. CDR3 DNA: TGTGCCAGCAGTTCCACTTCTAACTATGGCTACACCTTC. The chain recombines TRBV12-3 or TRBV12-4 with TRBJ1-2; D not certain. The CDR3 sequence is 13 residues long. The V end lost 4 bases, the J end lost 0 bases, and 6 bases lay between the germline ends.

This sequence joins TRBV19 and TRBJ2-7; 10 nucleotides line up with TRBD2. The CDR3 consists of 15 residues. V gave up 2 bases and J gave up 6 bases; unmatched junction bases: 7. CDR1 is LNHDA, CDR2 SQIVND, per germline (reference sequence). Here the CDR3 reads CASSIPSGSLAEQYF. The CDR3 DNA follows: TGTGCCAGTAGTATACCTAGCGGGAGCCTGGCCGAGCAGTACTTC.

This chain uses TRBV7-7 with TRBJ1-4, with D possibly TRBD1 on 6 matching bases. The CDR3 loop spans 15 amino acids. The ends were cut back, 5 bases at V and 5 bases at J, with 15 bases in the middle. Looked up from germline, CDR1 is SSHAT and CDR2 is FNYEAQ (reference sequence). The CDR3 nucleotides are TGTGCCAGCAGCCGCACGGGGGGCGTGAATGAAAAACTGTTTTTT. It is translated as CASSRTGGVNEKLFF.

In nucleotides, the CDR3 is TGTGCCAGCAGCCAAGGCGGACAGATTGCTAACTATGGCTACACCTTC. This translates into CASSQGGQIANYGYTF. The rearrangement links TRBV14 to TRBJ1-2; TRBD1 might be the D (6 bases). Trimming cost V 1 base and J 0 bases, with 12 bases left between them. This CDR3 has 16 amino acids. Germline V gene lookup returns CDR1 SGHDN and CDR2 FVKESK.

The chain has TRBV18 and TRBJ2-1, with 8 bases lining up with TRBD1. The CDR3 loop spans 16 amino acids. The trim removed 3 bases at V and 2 bases at J, leaving 6 bases unmatched. Germline V lookup: CDR1 KGHSH, CDR2 LQKENI. DNA of the CDR3: TGTGCCAGCTCACCCGCCGGACAGGGTGCCTACAATGAGCAGTTCTTC. The encoded protein is CASSPAGQGAYNEQFF.

The chain combines TRBV19 with TRBJ1-2; 9 bases fit TRBD1. The CDR3 covers 16 residues. The junction had 11 bases not matched to a gene; V was cut back by 3 bases and J by 6 bases. Per the germline V gene, CDR1 is LNHDA and CDR2 is SQIVND (reference sequence). The CDR3 nucleotides read TGTGCCAGTAGTATGCTCGGTCTACAGGGGGCGGATGGCTACACCTTC. This codes for CASSMLGLQGADGYTF.

The rearrangement uses TRBV11-2 and TRBJ1-6; unclear D gene. Germline assignment: CDR1 SGHAT and CDR2 FQNNGV. V gave up 6 bases and J gave up 13 bases, with 13 bases separating them. The CDR3 is 12 amino acids. CDR3 coding DNA: TGTGCCAGCAGGGGGAGGAGTTTCCCCCTCCACTTT. It is translated as CASRGRSFPLHF.